The rows below give T cell receptor beta chains drawn from one sample of a study of beta chain features in type 1 diabetes. Profiled with immunoSEQ multiplex PCR; TCRdb holds only in-frame clones, not every one. The sample shows approximately 29,000 clones, 65% of them seen only once. What was sequenced was Tregs from blood. Every receptor here comes from a woman in her twenties or thirties with type 1 diabetes. Both conserved end residues are part of each CDR3. The order of the fields is clone size, V gene, D gene, J gene, CDR3 DNA, CDR3 protein. A D gene is named only where the DNA matches it firmly. The size field is filled for only some rows; it gives once, few, many or a size class.

NA	TRBV10-1	TRBD2	TRBJ2-7	TGCGCCAGCAGCCCGGGAGGCTCCTACGAGCAGTACTTC	CASSPGGSYEQYF
few	TRBV30	TRBD2	TRBJ2-1	TGTGCCTGGACCCTTCGGGGCGGGAGGGTCAATGAGCAGTTCTTC	CAWTLRGGRVNEQFF
NA	TRBV29-1	TRBD2	TRBJ2-2	TGCAGCGTTTGGGCGGGAGGCTCGGACACCGGGGAGCTGTTTTTT	CSVWAGGSDTGELFF
NA	TRBV19	NA	TRBJ1-1	TGTGCCAGTAGTGCGACTGGTACGCCTGCACTGAACACTGAAGCTTTCTTT	CASSATGTPALNTEAFF
NA	TRBV7-9	TRBD2	TRBJ2-5	TGTGCCAGCAGCACCGGGGGGAGAGGGTACTTC	CASSTGGRGYF
NA	TRBV5-1	NA	TRBJ2-5	TGCGCCAGCAGCTTGGCGCCAGGACGGACGGGAGAGCAGTACTTC	CASSLAPGRTGEQYF
NA	TRBV19	NA	TRBJ2-3	TGTGCCAGCAAATTAGACGGGGATACGCAGTATTTT	CASKLDGDTQYF
NA	TRBV6-5	NA	TRBJ1-2	TGTGCCAGCAGTTACTCCCGAGACACCAGCTATGGCTACACCTTC	CASSYSRDTSYGYTF
NA	TRBV9	NA	TRBJ2-7	TGTGCCAGCAGCGTAGACCCAGGGATCTCCTACGAGCAGTACTTC	CASSVDPGISYEQYF
once	TRBV7-2	NA	TRBJ2-7	TGTGCCAGCAGCTTTACAGGTGCTACCTACGAGCAGTACTTC	CASSFTGATYEQYF
NA	TRBV30	NA	TRBJ2-3	TGTGCCTGGAGTGTACATGGCGGGACAGATACGCAGTATTTT	CAWSVHGGTDTQYF
NA	TRBV29-1	TRBD1	TRBJ1-3	TGCAGCGTTGAAGAACTACAGGGGGCTGGAAACACCATATATTTT	CSVEELQGAGNTIYF
NA	TRBV5-1	NA	TRBJ2-2	TGCGCCAGCAGCTTGTCAGCAGGGCAGACCGGGGAGCTGTTTTTT	CASSLSAGQTGELFF
NA	TRBV9	TRBD1	TRBJ2-2	TGTGCCAGCAGGCAGGGGGCATCCGGGGAGCTGTTTTTT	CASRQGASGELFF